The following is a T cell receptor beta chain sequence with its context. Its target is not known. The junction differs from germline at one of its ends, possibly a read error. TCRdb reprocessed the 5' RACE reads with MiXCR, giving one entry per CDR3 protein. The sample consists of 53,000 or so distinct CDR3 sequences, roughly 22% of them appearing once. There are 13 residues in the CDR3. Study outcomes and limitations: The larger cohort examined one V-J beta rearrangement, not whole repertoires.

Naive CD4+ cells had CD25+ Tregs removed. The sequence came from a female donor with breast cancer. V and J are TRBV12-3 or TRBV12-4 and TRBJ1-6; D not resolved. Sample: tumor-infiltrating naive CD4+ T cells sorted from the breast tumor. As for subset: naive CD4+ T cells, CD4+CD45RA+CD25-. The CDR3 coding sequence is TGTGCCAGCAGTCAAAGACACCGTTCACCCCCCCACTTT. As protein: CASSQRHRSPPHF.